Listed here are 21 T cell receptor beta chains from one sample, sequenced in a study of OX40 agonist ivuxolimab in advanced cancers. TCRdb's table, derived via immunoSEQ multiplex PCR, lists solely in-frame clones and lacks some. The sample contains about 55,000 clones, approximately 84% of which appear only once. The sequencing used CD4+ or CD8+ T cells sorted from blood, collected in a trial of the OX40 agonist ivuxolimab. The receptors derive from an adult with an advanced solid tumor such as melanoma, head and neck, liver or kidney cancer.

The V call is TRBV7-3, the J call TRBJ1-1; 7 bases line up with TRBD1. The length of the CDR3 is 14 residues. The J segment lost 7 bases and the V segment lost 4 bases, leaving 9 bases of the junction unmatched. The V gene's germline CDR1 is SGHTA and CDR2 FQGTGA. The CDR3 coding sequence is TGTGCCAGCAGCTCCGCCGATTACAGGGGTGAAGCTTTCTTT. It is translated as CASSSADYRGEAFF.

This sequence joins TRBV6-1 and TRBJ1-1; D may be TRBD1 (5 bases). The CDR3 runs 15 residues. Germline CDR1 is MNHNS and CDR2 is SASEGT. Between the trimmed V and J ends, which lost 0 bases and 4 bases, there was a span of 12 bases. The CDR3 here is CASSEAAGTSTEAFF. The CDR3 DNA follows: TGTGCCAGCAGTGAAGCGGCGGGGACCAGCACTGAAGCTTTCTTT.

The V call is TRBV11-2, the J call TRBJ2-5; D ambiguous. Per germline, CDR1 SGHAT and CDR2 FQNNGV. The V end lost 3 bases, the J end lost 1 base, and 3 bases lay between the germline ends. This CDR3 has 12 amino acids. The CDR3 DNA follows: TGTGCCAGCAGCTTGGCCCAAGAGACCCAGTACTTC. Encoded protein: CASSLAQETQYF.

This chain uses TRBV28 with TRBJ2-1; D unclear. The CDR3 spans 14 residues. The V end lost 2 bases, the J end lost 3 bases, and 8 bases lay between the germline ends. CDR1 is MDHEN, CDR2 SYDVKM, per germline. The CDR3: CASSLTLNYNEQFF. Here the CDR3 DNA reads TGTGCCAGCAGTTTAACCCTAAACTACAATGAGCAGTTCTTC.

The chain joins TRBV11-1 to TRBJ1-1; 9 nucleotides align to TRBD1. J was trimmed by 3 bases and V by 5 bases; bases with no gene match: 4. This CDR3 spans 14 amino acids. Germline CDR1 is SGHAT and CDR2 is FQDESV (reference sequence). CDR3 sequence: CASSRQGGDTEAFF. The CDR3 coding sequence is TGTGCCAGCAGCCGACAGGGGGGAGACACTGAAGCTTTCTTT.

The rearrangement uses TRBV7-3 and TRBJ1-1, with D uncertain. CDR1 and CDR2 from the germline V gene are SGHTA and FQGTGA. V gave up 2 bases and J gave up 1 base, with 5 bases separating them. The CDR3 has 13 amino acids. The CDR3 DNA follows: TGTGCCAGCAGCTTAGGACGGAACACTGAAGCTTTCTTT. Residues: CASSLGRNTEAFF.

The chain couples TRBV2 to TRBJ2-1, with a tentative D call TRBD2 (5 bases). Deletions cut 4 bases from V and 8 bases from J, with 18 bases between. Germline V gene lookup returns CDR1 SNHLY and CDR2 FYNNEI. The CDR3 spans 15 residues. CDR3 residues: CASSGITSAADEQFF. The CDR3 region has the DNA TGTGCCAGCAGTGGTATTACTAGTGCTGCCGATGAGCAGTTCTTC.

The rearrangement uses TRBV4-3 and TRBJ2-7; TRBD1 aligns across 8 bases. The CDR3 is made up of 15 amino acids. CDR1 is LGHNA and CDR2 is YSLEER in the germline V gene. Trimming took 4 bases from V and 7 from J; bases not matched to a gene: 12. CDR3: CASSLRQGTFREQYF. The CDR3 DNA sequence: TGCGCCAGCAGCCTGAGACAGGGGACTTTCCGGGAGCAGTACTTC.

The rearrangement uses TRBV21-1 and TRBJ2-6; the table calls TRBD1, which could not be checked here. TRBV21-1 is a pseudogene locus. The CDR3 sequence is 19 residues long. CDR3 sequence reads: CASSSRDRGQVIGANVLTF. The DNA for the CDR3 is TGTGCCAGCAGCTCCCGGGACAGGGGGCAGGTGATTGGGGCCAACGTCCTGACTTTC.

The chain is built from TRBV7-8 and TRBJ1-1; D call uncertain. V was pared by 4 bases and J by 4 bases, with 10 bases between. Germline V lookup: CDR1 SGHVS, CDR2 FQNEAQ. The CDR3 consists of 13 residues. The CDR3 region is CASSSSFGTEAFF. CDR3 sequence (DNA): TGTGCCAGCAGCTCGAGTTTCGGCACTGAAGCTTTCTTT. The full variable domain, rest sourced from reference TRBV7-8 and TRBJ1-1, is GAGVSQSPRYKVAKRGQDVALRCDPISGHVSLFWYQQALGQGPEFLTYFQNEAQLDKSGLPSDRFFAERPEGSVSTLKIQRTQQEDSAVYLCASSSSFGTEAFFGQGTRLTVV.

This clone appeared once. This chain connects TRBV6-6 to TRBJ1-4, with TRBD1 matching 7 bases. Losses at the gene ends were 7 bases for V and 3 bases for J; bases not matched to a gene: 8. The CDR3 extends over 15 amino acids. CDR1 MNHNY and CDR2 SVGAGI come from the germline V gene (reference sequence). The CDR3 DNA reads TGTGCCAGCAACGACCAGGGGGTTGCTAATGAAAAACTGTTTTTT. This gives the protein CASNDQGVANEKLFF.

About this clone: Other DNA variants within this sample encode the same CDR3. This rearrangement joins TRBV4-1 to TRBJ2-1; 9 bases map to TRBD2. After removal of 0 bases from V and 8 bases from J, the junction contained 8 bases not matched to a gene. Germline loops: CDR1 MGHRA, CDR2 YSYEKL. The CDR3 is 16 amino acids. The CDR3 bases are TGCGCCAGCAGCCAAGATCGAGGCGGGGGGGCCCATGAGCAGTTCTTC. It yields the protein CASSQDRGGGAHEQFF.

The rearrangement links TRBV19 to TRBJ2-7; D uncertain. The CDR3 consists of 16 residues. From germline, CDR1 is LNHDA and CDR2 SQIVND (reference sequence). The V end was cut by 1 base, the J end by 2 bases, with 15 bases between. CDR3 sequence reads: CASSIAYTDEPYEQYF. CDR3 coding DNA: TGTGCCAGTAGTATAGCTTATACGGACGAACCCTACGAGCAGTACTTC.

This clone showed up just once. This sequence joins TRBV23-1 and TRBJ2-7; TRBD1 aligns across 9 bases. TRBV23-1 is classed as an ORF, of uncertain function. V was pared by 8 bases and J by 2 bases, with 7 bases of the junction left unmatched. CDR3 size: 14 residues. CDR3 nucleotides: TGCGCCAGCGCTACCGGGACAGGGACCTACGAGCAGTACTTC. It specifies CASATGTGTYEQYF.

The chain has TRBV6-5 and TRBJ2-7, with 9 bases fitting TRBD1. In germline, CDR1 is MNHEY, CDR2 SVGAGI. V was pared by 0 bases and J by 1 base, with 1 base of the junction left unmatched. This CDR3 comprises 15 residues. The CDR3 here is CASSYSTGGSYEQYF. In DNA form, the CDR3 reads TGTGCCAGCAGTTACTCGACAGGGGGTTCCTACGAGCAGTACTTC.

The CDR3 is CASSTRLAKSYEQYF. The CDR3, as DNA: TGTGCCAGTAGTACCAGACTCGCCAAGTCCTACGAGCAGTACTTC. The rearrangement links TRBV19 to TRBJ2-7; no reliable D call. Looked up from germline, CDR1 is LNHDA and CDR2 is SQIVND (reference sequence). This CDR3 contains 15 residues. V dropped 4 bases and J dropped 1 base, with 14 bases sitting between them.

The rearrangement uses TRBV6-5 and TRBJ2-7, with D possibly being TRBD2 (6 bases). This CDR3 is 14 amino acids long. Germline CDR1 is MNHEY and CDR2 is SVGAGI. With 2 bases removed from V and 3 bases from J, the gap between germline ends came to 11 bases. The CDR3 DNA sequence: TGTGCCAGCAGTTACGGAGGGGACGGCTACGAGCAGTACTTC. Translating gives CASSYGGDGYEQYF.

This clone was found a few times. The CDR3 does not end in the conserved phenylalanine or tryptophan, so this is likely a read error. The rearrangement joins TRBV2 to TRBJ1-6, with a tentative D call TRBD1 (5 bases). Per the germline V gene, CDR1 is SNHLY and CDR2 is FYNNEI. Trimming removed 4 bases from V and 15 bases from J, with 10 bases in between. The CDR3 contains 11 residues. CDR3 amino acids: CASSGQGLLHL. CDR3 nucleotides: TGTGCCAGCAGTGGGCAGGGCCTCCTCCACCTT.

This chain uses TRBV7-9 with TRBJ1-6; D gene ambiguous. The CDR3 is made up of 13 amino acids. V lost 5 bases to trimming and J lost 10 bases, with 12 bases between them. Looked up from germline, CDR1 is SEHNR and CDR2 is FQNEAQ (reference sequence). The CDR3 reads CASSPKDGSPLHF. In nucleotides, the CDR3 is TGTGCCAGCAGCCCTAAGGATGGGTCACCCCTCCACTTT.

This sequence joins TRBV10-1 and TRBJ2-3; 8 positions agree with TRBD2. Germline loops: CDR1 WNHNN, CDR2 SYGVQD (reference sequence). The CDR3 contains 17 residues. With V trimmed by 0 bases and J by 4 bases, 9 bases remained unmatched. CDR3: CASSESGLVGAPDTQYF. The CDR3 coding sequence is TGCGCCAGCAGTGAGTCGGGACTAGTGGGGGCCCCAGATACGCAGTATTTT.

This chain connects TRBV5-4 to TRBJ1-1; possibly TRBD1 for D (5 bases). The CDR3 has 17 residues. Germline-derived CDR1 and CDR2 are SGHNT and YYREEE (reference sequence). Deletions cut 0 bases from V and 1 base from J, with 16 bases between. CDR3 sequence (DNA): TGTGCCAGCAGCTTGGCCGGCCAGGGCAGTCCGAACACTGAAGCTTTCTTT. Translated, it gives CASSLAGQGSPNTEAFF.